These T cell receptor beta chains were read from a single sample in a study of blood T cell repertoires in COVID-19. Sequencing was performed with immunoSEQ multiplex PCR; in TCRdb, only in-frame clones are kept and a portion is missing. Of 250,000 to 300,000 clones listed, 70% to 90% are singletons. The sequenced sample consisted of peripheral blood. These receptors were taken from a man between 50 and 59 years old with active or convalescent COVID-19. CDR3s include the opening cysteine and the closing phenylalanine or tryptophan. A D gene is named only where the DNA matches it firmly. The listing skips clone size in some rows; elsewhere it reads once, few, many or a size class.

D gene: TRBD2; V gene: TRBV5-4; clone size: NA; J gene: TRBJ2-3; CDR3 DNA: TGTGCCAGCAGCATGGGACTAGCGGTCCGCACAGATACGCAGTATTTT; CDR3 protein: CASSMGLAVRTDTQYF
D gene: NA; V gene: TRBV19; clone size: NA; J gene: TRBJ1-5; CDR3 DNA: TGTGCCAGTAGCTCCGGGACATCCATTTATCAGCCCCAGCATTTT; CDR3 protein: CASSSGTSIYQPQHF
D gene: NA; V gene: TRBV29-1; clone size: NA; J gene: TRBJ2-5; CDR3 DNA: TGCAGCGTCGACAGACAAGAGACCCAGTACTTC; CDR3 protein: CSVDRQETQYF
D gene: TRBD2; V gene: TRBV3-1/TRBV3-2; clone size: NA; J gene: TRBJ2-1; CDR3 DNA: TGTGCCAGCAGCCCCCGTCCGGGCGGGAGTGTCTACAATGAGCAGTTCTTC; CDR3 protein: CASSPRPGGSVYNEQFF
D gene: NA; V gene: TRBV28; clone size: NA; J gene: TRBJ1-6; CDR3 DNA: TGTGCCAGCAGTTTCTCGGGATGGGGGGGTTCCTATAATTCACCCCTCCACTTT; CDR3 protein: CASSFSGWGGSYNSPLHF
D gene: NA; V gene: TRBV5-1; clone size: NA; J gene: TRBJ2-5; CDR3 DNA: TGCGCCAGCAGCTTGGGGCAGGGTGATCAAGAGACCCAGTACTTC; CDR3 protein: CASSLGQGDQETQYF
D gene: NA; V gene: TRBV5-5; clone size: NA; J gene: TRBJ2-1; CDR3 DNA: TGTGCCAGCAGCGCGGGACAGCTAACGGGGGAGCAGTTCTTC; CDR3 protein: CASSAGQLTGEQFF
D gene: NA; V gene: TRBV7-2; clone size: NA; J gene: TRBJ1-1; CDR3 DNA: TGTGCCAGCAGTTCCGGTATGAACACTGAAGCTTTCTTT; CDR3 protein: CASSSGMNTEAFF
D gene: NA; V gene: TRBV7-3; clone size: NA; J gene: TRBJ2-2; CDR3 DNA: TGTGCCAGCAGCTTATCGACCGGGGAGCTGTTTTTT; CDR3 protein: CASSLSTGELFF
D gene: NA; V gene: TRBV27; clone size: NA; J gene: TRBJ2-7; CDR3 DNA: TGTGCCAGCAGTTTACGTCAGGGATACGAGCAGTACTTC; CDR3 protein: CASSLRQGYEQYF
D gene: TRBD2; V gene: TRBV3-1/TRBV3-2; clone size: NA; J gene: TRBJ2-1; CDR3 DNA: TGTGCCAGCAGCCCCCGTCTAGCGGGTGAGCAGTTCTTC; CDR3 protein: CASSPRLAGEQFF
D gene: TRBD1; V gene: TRBV30; clone size: NA; J gene: TRBJ1-2; CDR3 DNA: TGTGCCTGGAGTATTTGGGACAGAACTAACTATGGCTACACCTTC; CDR3 protein: CAWSIWDRTNYGYTF
D gene: TRBD2; V gene: TRBV9; clone size: NA; J gene: TRBJ2-7; CDR3 DNA: TGTGCCAGCAGCCGAACTAGCGTTTCGACCTACGAGCAGTACTTC; CDR3 protein: CASSRTSVSTYEQYF
D gene: TRBD2; V gene: TRBV12-5; clone size: NA; J gene: TRBJ2-1; CDR3 DNA: TGTGCTAGTGGTAAGGGACTAGCGGGAACTAATGAGCAGTTCTTC; CDR3 protein: CASGKGLAGTNEQFF
D gene: NA; V gene: TRBV7-2; clone size: NA; J gene: TRBJ2-7; CDR3 DNA: TGTGCCAGCAGCTCCCGCCCAGGTCAGGGCGCCTACGAGCAGTACTTC; CDR3 protein: CASSSRPGQGAYEQYF
D gene: TRBD1; V gene: TRBV28; clone size: NA; J gene: TRBJ2-1; CDR3 DNA: TGTGCCAGCAGTTTTCCGGGGGACAGGGCTTCCTACAATGAGCAGTTCTTC; CDR3 protein: CASSFPGDRASYNEQFF
D gene: NA; V gene: TRBV6-5; clone size: NA; J gene: TRBJ1-6; CDR3 DNA: TGTGCCAGCAGGACTCGCTCCTATAATTCACCCCTCCACTTT; CDR3 protein: CASRTRSYNSPLHF
D gene: NA; V gene: TRBV2; clone size: NA; J gene: TRBJ1-2; CDR3 DNA: TGTGCCAGCAGTGAACAGGCTAAAGGCTACACCTTC; CDR3 protein: CASSEQAKGYTF
D gene: TRBD1; V gene: TRBV29-1; clone size: NA; J gene: TRBJ2-2; CDR3 DNA: TGCAGCGTTGGTGCGGGGACAGGGGTAACCGGGGAGCTGTTTTTT; CDR3 protein: CSVGAGTGVTGELFF
D gene: NA; V gene: TRBV4-2; clone size: NA; J gene: TRBJ2-5; CDR3 DNA: TGTGCCAGCAGCCAAGTGTCACGGCAAGAGACCCAGTACTTC; CDR3 protein: CASSQVSRQETQYF
D gene: NA; V gene: TRBV19; clone size: NA; J gene: TRBJ2-4; CDR3 DNA: TGTGCCAGTAGTATCTCCATGCGCGGGGCGTATCCGGGACCTTACATAGCCAAAAACATTCAGTACTTC; CDR3 protein: CASSISMRGAYPGPYIAKNIQYF
D gene: TRBD1; V gene: TRBV28; clone size: few; J gene: TRBJ1-3; CDR3 DNA: TGTGCCAGCAGTCCCCCAGGGGGCCCTGGAAACACCATATATTTT; CDR3 protein: CASSPPGGPGNTIYF
D gene: TRBD2; V gene: TRBV7-3; clone size: few; J gene: TRBJ2-3; CDR3 DNA: TGTGCCAGCAGCGCAGGGACTAGCGGGAGGGCGGATACGCAGTATTTT; CDR3 protein: CASSAGTSGRADTQYF
D gene: NA; V gene: TRBV7-9; clone size: NA; J gene: TRBJ1-4; CDR3 DNA: TGTGCCAGCAGCTTACTAGGGGTTAATGAAAAACTGTTTTTT; CDR3 protein: CASSLLGVNEKLFF
D gene: TRBD1; V gene: TRBV28; clone size: NA; J gene: TRBJ2-2; CDR3 DNA: TGTGCCAGCAGATTGGGGGACAGGGGGCTGGGGGAGCTGTTTTTT; CDR3 protein: CASRLGDRGLGELFF
D gene: TRBD1; V gene: TRBV9; clone size: NA; J gene: TRBJ1-2; CDR3 DNA: TGTGCCAGCAGCCAACGACAGGGGGCGACCTATGGCTACACCTTC; CDR3 protein: CASSQRQGATYGYTF
D gene: NA; V gene: TRBV7-9; clone size: NA; J gene: TRBJ2-7; CDR3 DNA: TGTGCCAGCCAAGGGACTCTCAGCTCCTACGAGCAGTACTTC; CDR3 protein: CASQGTLSSYEQYF
D gene: TRBD1; V gene: TRBV19; clone size: few; J gene: TRBJ1-1; CDR3 DNA: TGTGCCAGTAGTACAGGGGGCAGGACTGAAGCTTTCTTT; CDR3 protein: CASSTGGRTEAFF
D gene: NA; V gene: TRBV7-9; clone size: NA; J gene: TRBJ2-1; CDR3 DNA: TGTGCCAGCAGCTTAGACGCGCCCAATGAGCAGTTCTTC; CDR3 protein: CASSLDAPNEQFF
D gene: NA; V gene: TRBV11-2; clone size: NA; J gene: TRBJ2-3; CDR3 DNA: TGTGCCAGCAGCTTAGCCCACACAGATACGCAGTATTTT; CDR3 protein: CASSLAHTDTQYF
D gene: TRBD2; V gene: TRBV30; clone size: NA; J gene: TRBJ2-1; CDR3 DNA: TGTGCCTGGAGTGGATCTAGCGGTTACAATGAGCAGTTCTTC; CDR3 protein: CAWSGSSGYNEQFF
D gene: NA; V gene: TRBV5-5; clone size: NA; J gene: TRBJ1-1; CDR3 DNA: TGTGCCAGCAGCACCTCGGGGTGGACTGAAGCTTTCTTT; CDR3 protein: CASSTSGWTEAFF